The 14 T cell receptor beta chains listed next were all sequenced from one sample in a study of T-cell memory formation after mild COVID-19. One entry per CDR3 protein results from TCRdb running MiXCR on the 5' RACE reads. The table shows 450,000 to 650,000 distinct CDR3 sequences, with roughly 18% occurring only once. Material for sequencing was PBMCs or a T cell subset sorted from them (not recorded which). The source of these receptors is an adult woman who had mild COVID-19 (a few samples of this study predate the infection). Cell type and time point are not known.

This chain joins TRBV7-9 and TRBJ2-3; D is uncertain. Trimming shortened V by 8 bases and J by 0 bases, and 12 bases separated the two germline ends. Germline CDR1 reads SEHNR; CDR2 reads FQNEAQ (reference sequence). The CDR3 loop spans 14 amino acids. This CDR3 is CASSPPVSTDTQYF. For the CDR3, the DNA is TGTGCCAGCTCACCACCGGTCAGCACAGATACGCAGTATTTT.

The chain employs TRBV20-1 and TRBJ2-1, with D hard to call. Germline-derived CDR1 and CDR2 are DFQATT and SNEGSKA (reference sequence). Trimming shortened V by 0 bases and J by 8 bases, and 8 bases separated the two germline ends. CDR3 length equals 12 residues. The DNA for the CDR3 is TGCAGTGCTAGAGATTTGATCTATGAGCAGTTCTTC. Its protein is CSARDLIYEQFF.

The chain combines TRBV15 with TRBJ2-7, with D tentatively TRBD1 (7 bases). V was trimmed by 1 base and J by 4 bases, leaving 11 bases between them. Germline V gene sequence: CDR1 LNHNV, CDR2 YYDKDF (reference sequence). The CDR3 is 14 residues long. CDR3 bases: TGTGCCACCAGCAGAGCGGAGGGGGCTTACGAGCAGTACTTC. The encoded protein is CATSRAEGAYEQYF.

The rearrangement joins TRBV9 to TRBJ2-5, with TRBD2 identical over 12 bases. The CDR3 is 16 residues long. Germline V lookup: CDR1 SGDLS, CDR2 YYNGEE. After removal of 3 bases from V and 7 bases from J, the junction contained 10 bases not matched to a gene. The CDR3 DNA sequence: TGTGCCAGCAGCGATCCGGGACTAGCGGGCGTAGGGACCCAGTACTTC. Its protein is CASSDPGLAGVGTQYF.

V usage is TRBV5-1 and J usage is TRBJ1-1; the D gene is possibly TRBD1 (5 bases). The CDR3 sequence is 12 residues long. V lost 2 bases and J 8 bases, leaving 10 bases between the germline ends. Germline V lookup: CDR1 SGHRS, CDR2 YFSETQ. CDR3 region: CASSLGAGEAFF. The CDR3 DNA sequence: TGCGCCAGCAGCTTAGGGGCAGGGGAAGCTTTCTTT.

The chain is built from TRBV7-6 and TRBJ1-4; D unresolved. CDR1 is SGHVS, CDR2 FNYEAQ, per germline. V dropped 4 bases and J dropped 4 bases, with 7 bases sitting between them. CDR3 size: 13 residues. The CDR3 bases are TGTGCCAGCAGCTCCTATGGTAATGAAAAACTGTTTTTT. Translated: CASSSYGNEKLFF.

The chain combines TRBV24-1 with TRBJ2-3; D unclear. This CDR3 has 17 amino acids. V shed 0 bases and J shed 0 bases, with 12 bases lying between them. From germline, CDR1 is KGHDR and CDR2 SFDVKD. This chain's CDR3 is CATSDLVKSPSTDTQYF. CDR3 coding DNA: TGTGCCACCAGTGATTTGGTGAAAAGTCCAAGCACAGATACGCAGTATTTT.

The genes are TRBV9 and TRBJ1-4; TRBD1 agrees at 7 bases. CDR3 length: 16 amino acids. Germline V gives CDR1 SGDLS, CDR2 YYNGEE. V lost 3 bases, J lost 7 bases, and 12 bases stayed unmatched. CDR3 nucleotide sequence: TGTGCCAGCAGCGCCCAAACAGGGGATGTAGGTGAAAAACTGTTTTTT. Its translation is CASSAQTGDVGEKLFF.

This clonotype has a handful of counts. The chain employs TRBV29-1 and TRBJ2-1, with 10 bases fitting TRBD2. CDR3 length: 13 residues. CDR1 and CDR2 from the germline V gene are SQVTM and ANQGSEA. V shed 6 bases, J shed 4 bases, and the junction held 3 bases outside the gene matches. CDR3 bases: TGCAGCGTAGCGGGGGGGGCTTACAATGAGCAGTTCTTC. This codes for CSVAGGAYNEQFF.

The chain combines TRBV12-5 with TRBJ2-2; TRBD2 matches at 8 bases. CDR1 and CDR2 from the germline V gene are LGHNT and FRNRAP. The J segment lost 5 bases and the V segment lost 0 bases, leaving 5 bases of the junction unmatched. The CDR3 spans 16 residues. The CDR3 bases are TGTGCTAGTGGTTTGGTAATGGCGGGAGGTACCGGGGAGCTGTTTTTT. It yields the protein CASGLVMAGGTGELFF.

This clonotype has just a few counts. The J gene is TRBJ2-5, the V gene TRBV20-1, with 9 bases that match TRBD2. Trimming removed 5 bases from V and 7 bases from J; junction bases left unmatched: 8. The CDR3 loop spans 13 amino acids. From germline, CDR1 is DFQATT and CDR2 SNEGSKA (reference sequence). The CDR3 is CSAPSGAQRTQYF. The DNA for the CDR3 is TGCAGTGCTCCTAGCGGGGCTCAGCGGACCCAGTACTTC.

The rearrangement joins TRBV15 to TRBJ2-6, with TRBD1 identical over 7 bases. The V gene's germline CDR1 is LNHNV and CDR2 YYDKDF (reference sequence). After removal of 1 base from V and 0 bases from J, the junction contained 3 bases not matched to a gene. The CDR3 extends over 17 amino acids. The CDR3 DNA reads as TGTGCCACCAGCAGAGCGGGGACAGTCTCTGGGGCCAACGTCCTGACTTTC. It codes for CATSRAGTVSGANVLTF. The entire variable domain, with the rest obtained from reference TRBV15 and TRBJ2-6, is as follows: DAMVIQNPRYQVTQFGKPVTLSCSQTLNHNVMYWYQQKSSQAPKLLFHYYDKDFNNEADTPDNFQSRRPNTSFCFLDIRSPGLGDTAMYLCATSRAGTVSGANVLTFGAGSRLTVL.

This clonotype was recorded a few times. The chain is built from TRBV6-5 and TRBJ1-2; possibly TRBD1 for D (6 bases). The CDR3 extends over 14 amino acids. Germline V gives CDR1 MNHEY, CDR2 SVGAGI. Trimming shortened V by 8 bases and J by 4 bases, and 17 bases separated the two germline ends. The CDR3: CASRLPGHVYGYTF. The CDR3, as DNA: TGTGCCAGCCGATTACCGGGACACGTCTATGGCTACACCTTC.

The chain has TRBV4-2 and TRBJ2-3; 16 bases are shared with TRBD2. CDR1 and CDR2 (germline): LGHNA, YNFKEQ. The CDR3 spans 17 residues. J lost 6 bases, V lost 4 bases, and 7 bases had no gene match. This chain's CDR3 is CASSPGLAGGPDDTQYF. For the CDR3, the DNA is TGTGCCAGCAGCCCGGGACTAGCGGGAGGGCCGGACGATACGCAGTATTTT.